This T cell receptor (beta chain) emerged from a study of T cells in Graves' hyperthyroidism and ophthalmopathy. Overall study results and limits: Ophthalmopathy, as predicted by the model, came a median 6.5 months after the prediction. In blood, most of the thyroid clonotypes expanded above 0.001 were also present. By a 13 V-J model, ophthalmopathy was set apart from stable hyperthyroidism.

Amplification targeted TCR beta CDR3 regions from RNA transcripts. The primer set for the first-round RT-PCR of the TCR CDR3 was HTBI. Via MiXCR, TCRdb re-called the multiplex PCR reads, giving one row per CDR3 protein. The repertoire holds hundreds of thousands of distinct CDR3 sequences, around 16% seen once, with less than 3.5% in the top ten. Details on this clonotype: Its antigen is not identified.

CDR1 and CDR2 (germline): LNHDA, SQIVND (reference sequence). The CDR3 runs to 13 residues. Trimming at V came to 5 bases and at J to 14 bases, leaving 10 bases not matched to a gene. The chain recombines TRBV19 with TRBJ2-1, with 9 bases lining up with TRBD2. The receptor comes from a woman in her forties with Graves' ophthalmopathy. Material for sequencing was blood. CDR3 sequence: CASSLREGLGEFF. The CDR3 nucleotides read TGTGCCAGTAGTTTGCGGGAGGGCCTGGGGGAGTTCTTC.